Below are 29 T cell receptor beta chains sequenced from a single sample in a study of shared clonotypes between healthy human individuals. The naive CD8 fraction comprised CD45RO-negative cells positively selected for CCR7 and excluded terminally differentiated effector memory CD45RA+ cells. Clones were read by immunoSEQ multiplex PCR, and TCRdb kept only the in-frame ones, dropping some. This sample carries 1.5 million to 2.5 million clones, about 94% of them seen once, and the ten largest clones take 1% to 1.5%. The material sequenced was naive CD8+ T cells sorted from blood. The source is a man between 18 and 35 years old in good health.

The V call is TRBV30, the J call TRBJ1-2; D perhaps matches TRBD1 (5 bases). Germline CDR1 GTSNPN, CDR2 SVGIG (reference sequence). The CDR3 is 13 residues long. The V end was cut by 0 bases, the J end by 8 bases, with 13 bases between. CDR3 bases: TGTGCCTGGAGTGTAGGAGGGACTGAGGGCTACACCTTC. It translates to CAWSVGGTEGYTF.

The chain carries TRBV28 and TRBJ2-7; 9 nucleotides match TRBD1. With 4 bases clipped from V and 5 bases from J, the junction kept 12 bases outside the gene matches. The CDR3 runs to 16 residues. Germline CDR1 MDHEN, CDR2 SYDVKM. The CDR3 sequence: CASSSGTGLGGNEQYF. The CDR3 nucleotides are TGTGCCAGCAGTTCCGGGACAGGGTTAGGTGGTAACGAGCAGTACTTC.

Turning to this clone: One junction end does not reproduce the germline sequence, and a read error may be involved. The rearrangement joins TRBV27 to TRBJ2-7; possibly TRBD1 or TRBD2 for D (5 bases each). Germline CDR1 reads MNHEY; CDR2 reads SMNVEV (reference sequence). CDR3 length: 16 amino acids. The CDR3 bases are TGTGCCAGCAGTGTATCTTCCGGGGACCTCTCCTACGAGCAGTACTTC. It specifies CASSVSSGDLSYEQYF.

CDR3 DNA sequence: TGTGCCAGCAGTTATGACAGGCTGTTGTACGAGCAGTACTTC. Translated, it gives CASSYDRLLYEQYF. V is TRBV6-5 and J is TRBJ2-7; D might be TRBD1 (6 bases). CDR1 and CDR2 (germline): MNHEY, SVGAGI. The germline V and J ends were trimmed by 3 bases and 4 bases, with 13 bases remaining between them. The CDR3 runs 14 residues.

Of note for this clone: The same CDR3 can be traced to other DNA sequences in this sample. This chain joins TRBV29-1 and TRBJ1-2; D is ambiguous. Deletions cut 3 bases from V and 4 bases from J, with 6 bases between. The CDR3 is made up of 11 amino acids. Germline V gene sequence: CDR1 SQVTM, CDR2 ANQGSEA. CDR3 bases: TGCAGCGTTGAGCGCCGCTATGGCTACACCTTC. Translated: CSVERRYGYTF.

The chain links TRBV11-2 to TRBJ1-2; the match to TRBD1 covers 7 bases. Germline V lookup: CDR1 SGHAT, CDR2 FQNNGV. This CDR3 is built from 14 residues. The V gene end was trimmed by 2 bases and the J gene end by 9 bases; junction bases not matched to a gene: 9. CDR3 DNA sequence: TGTGCCAGCAGCTTACTTCTACAGGGGACTAGCTACACCTTC. Translating it yields CASSLLLQGTSYTF.

The genes are TRBV2 and TRBJ2-5, with D possibly matching TRBD1 (5 bases). This CDR3 has 14 amino acids. Trimming shortened V by 7 bases and J by 4 bases, and 16 bases separated the two germline ends. CDR1 SNHLY and CDR2 FYNNEI come from the germline V gene. CDR3 DNA: TGTGCCAGCACCCCCGACAGAGGCGGAGAGACCCAGTACTTC. As protein: CASTPDRGGETQYF.

The chain employs TRBV19 and TRBJ2-7, with 10 nucleotides matching TRBD2. J gave up 5 bases and V 4 bases, and 8 bases lay outside the gene matches. Per the germline V gene, CDR1 is LNHDA and CDR2 is SQIVND (reference sequence). The CDR3 runs to 15 residues. The CDR3 DNA sequence: TGTGCCAGTAGTACCACGGGACTAGCGATGGACGAGCAGTACTTC. Protein sequence: CASSTTGLAMDEQYF.

CDR3 loop: CASTLAGYTETQYF. The CDR3 DNA reads as TGTGCCAGCACACTAGCGGGGTATACGGAGACCCAGTACTTC. The V gene is TRBV7-9, the J gene TRBJ2-5; 10 positions match TRBD2. The CDR3 runs to 14 residues. V shed 7 bases and J 5 bases; nucleotides not matched to a gene: 7. Germline-derived CDR1 and CDR2 are SEHNR and FQNEAQ (reference sequence).

The chain carries TRBV6-5 and TRBJ1-2; the D gene is possibly TRBD1 (6 bases). The length of the CDR3 is 15 residues. V was shortened by 2 bases and J by 4 bases, with 14 bases between the two germline ends. Germline CDR1 reads MNHEY; CDR2 reads SVGAGI. CDR3 DNA sequence: TGTGCCAGCAGTTACAGTGCGGTGACAGGCTATGGCTACACCTTC. As protein: CASSYSAVTGYGYTF.

V usage is TRBV7-6 and J usage is TRBJ1-1; D is possibly TRBD1 (5 bases). CDR3 size: 13 residues. Deletions cut 5 bases from V and 5 bases from J, with 12 bases between. Germline CDR1 reads SGHVS; CDR2 reads FNYEAQ. CDR3: CASSPGEGTEAFF. As DNA, the CDR3 is TGTGCCAGCAGCCCTGGTGAGGGGACTGAAGCTTTCTTT.

CDR3 sequence: CASSVWADRNTGELFF. The CDR3 DNA follows: TGTGCCAGCAGCGTATGGGCGGACCGGAACACCGGGGAGCTGTTTTTT. The chain couples TRBV9 to TRBJ2-2; no firm D call. There are 16 residues in the CDR3. CDR1 SGDLS and CDR2 YYNGEE come from the germline V gene. The V gene lost 1 base and the J gene lost 1 base, with 11 bases spanning the gap.

The chain couples TRBV9 to TRBJ2-1, with D possibly being TRBD1 (5 bases). This CDR3 is 13 amino acids long. The germline V and J ends were trimmed by 3 bases and 8 bases, with 12 bases remaining between them. CDR1 and CDR2 (germline): SGDLS, YYNGEE. The CDR3 DNA reads as TGTGCCAGCAGCGCTCAGGGTCCGGATGAGCAGTTCTTC. As protein: CASSAQGPDEQFF. Complete variable domain (other parts from reference TRBV9 and TRBJ2-1): DSGVTQTPKHLITATGQRVTLRCSPRSGDLSVYWYQQSLDQGLQFLIQYYNGEERAKGNILERFSAQQFPDLHSELNLSSLELGDSALYFCASSAQGPDEQFFGPGTRLTVL.

The gene calls are TRBV29-1 and TRBJ2-5, with 12 bases aligning to TRBD2. The CDR3 is 21 amino acids. Germline V CDR1 and CDR2: SQVTM, ANQGSEA. V was pared by 2 bases and J by 4 bases, with 23 bases of the junction left unmatched. The chain's CDR3 is CSVETPSLLLAGGPAGETQYF. The CDR3 nucleotides are TGCAGCGTTGAAACCCCCTCTCTATTACTAGCGGGGGGCCCGGCGGGAGAGACCCAGTACTTC. Full variable domain (rest looked up from reference TRBV29-1 and TRBJ2-5): SAVISQKPSRDICQRGTSLTIQCQVDSQVTMMFWYRQQPGQSLTLIATANQGSEATYESGFVIDKFPISRPNLTFSTLTVSNMSPEDSSIYLCSVETPSLLLAGGPAGETQYFGPGTRLLVL.

The rearrangement uses TRBV7-9 and TRBJ1-2; 9 bases are a match to TRBD1. The V segment lost 3 bases and the J segment 4 bases; nucleotides outside the gene matches: 9. The CDR3 length is 16 residues. Germline-derived CDR1 and CDR2 are SEHNR and FQNEAQ (reference sequence). This CDR3 reads CASSFRPGQGGYGYTF. In DNA form, the CDR3 reads TGTGCCAGCAGCTTCCGTCCGGGACAGGGCGGCTATGGCTACACCTTC.

The CDR3 reads CATAEGQGNTIYF. CDR3 bases: TGTGCCACAGCCGAGGGACAGGGAAACACCATATATTTT. The rearrangement joins TRBV19 to TRBJ1-3, with TRBD1 matching over 7 bases. The CDR3 runs 13 residues. With V trimmed by 10 bases and J by 4 bases, 7 bases remained unmatched. Looked up from germline, CDR1 is LNHDA and CDR2 is SQIVND (reference sequence).

This chain uses TRBV7-8 with TRBJ2-1; D is undetermined. The germline gives CDR1 SGHVS, CDR2 FQNEAQ. This CDR3 is 14 amino acids long. V shed 1 base and J shed 4 bases, with 8 bases lying between them. The CDR3 DNA follows: TGTGCCAGCAGCTTAGGGACGGAGTACAATGAGCAGTTCTTC. Amino acid sequence: CASSLGTEYNEQFF.

This clone was recorded only once. The CDR3 loop is CAWSSGQFYEQYF. The CDR3 region has the DNA TGTGCCTGGAGTTCGGGACAGTTTTACGAGCAGTACTTC. The chain employs TRBV30 and TRBJ2-7; TRBD1 matches at 7 bases. The CDR3 sequence is 13 residues long. The trim removed 2 bases at V and 4 bases at J, leaving 5 bases unmatched. The V gene's germline CDR1 is GTSNPN and CDR2 SVGIG (reference sequence).

The gene calls are TRBV7-9 and TRBJ2-1, with D tentatively TRBD1 (5 bases). The length of the CDR3 is 13 residues. V was pared by 6 bases and J by 2 bases, with 8 bases between. CDR1 and CDR2 from the germline V gene are SEHNR and FQNEAQ (reference sequence). The CDR3 DNA is TGTGCCAGCAGTCCGGACACCTACAATGAGCAGTTCTTC. Encoded protein: CASSPDTYNEQFF.

The V call is TRBV9, the J call TRBJ2-1; 8 positions agree with TRBD1. This CDR3 is built from 14 residues. With V trimmed by 4 bases and J by 8 bases, 8 bases remained unmatched. The V gene's germline CDR1 is SGDLS and CDR2 YYNGEE. This CDR3 is CASSHTGGNDEQFF. CDR3 nucleotide sequence: TGTGCCAGCAGCCATACAGGGGGAAATGATGAGCAGTTCTTC. Based on the CDR3 plus reference TRBV9 and TRBJ2-1, the full variable domain is DSGVTQTPKHLITATGQRVTLRCSPRSGDLSVYWYQQSLDQGLQFLIQYYNGEERAKGNILERFSAQQFPDLHSELNLSSLELGDSALYFCASSHTGGNDEQFFGPGTRLTVL.

The chain employs TRBV27 and TRBJ2-5; D could derive from TRBD1 or TRBD2 (5 bases each). V dropped 6 bases and J dropped 3 bases, with 23 bases sitting between them. CDR1 is MNHEY and CDR2 is SMNVEV in the germline V gene (reference sequence). The CDR3 totals 17 residues. CDR3 sequence reads: CASSSLRPSGTEETQYF. CDR3 in DNA: TGTGCCAGCAGCAGTTTACGCCCCTCAGGGACGGAAGAGACCCAGTACTTC.

The chain links TRBV11-2 to TRBJ2-6; D possibly corresponds to TRBD1 (5 bases). Between the trimmed V and J ends, which lost 0 bases and 2 bases, there was a span of 14 bases. Germline V gene sequence: CDR1 SGHAT, CDR2 FQNNGV. The CDR3 is 18 residues long. The CDR3 DNA follows: TGTGCCAGCAGCTTAGATGGCCAGGGCTCAGCTGGGGCCAACGTCCTGACTTTC. It codes for CASSLDGQGSAGANVLTF.

This chain joins TRBV2 and TRBJ1-1; no reliable D call. The CDR3 has 14 amino acids. The V gene's germline CDR1 is SNHLY and CDR2 FYNNEI. The V end lost 5 bases, the J end lost 0 bases, and 10 bases lay between the germline ends. CDR3 region: CASSPDMLNTEAFF. The CDR3 bases are TGTGCCAGCAGTCCCGACATGCTGAACACTGAAGCTTTCTTT.

The gene calls are TRBV7-6 and TRBJ1-2, with 12 positions matching TRBD1. CDR1 is SGHVS, CDR2 FNYEAQ, per germline. CDR3 length equals 16 residues. V lost 3 bases and J lost 8; bases outside the gene matches: 10. The CDR3 reads CASSLDAGTGGRGYTF. The CDR3 bases are TGTGCCAGCAGCTTGGACGCCGGGACAGGGGGCCGGGGCTACACCTTC. Together with reference TRBV7-6 and TRBJ1-2, the CDR3 gives the full variable domain: GAGVSQSPRYKVTKRGQDVALRCDPISGHVSLYWYRQALGQGPEFLTYFNYEAQQDKSGLPNDRFSAERPEGSISTLTIQRTEQRDSAMYRCASSLDAGTGGRGYTFGSGTRLTVV.

V and J are TRBV5-1 and TRBJ2-7; D could derive from TRBD1 or TRBD2 (5 bases each). The CDR3 has 14 amino acids. Germline lookup yields CDR1 SGHRS and CDR2 YFSETQ. Trimming cost V 2 bases and J 3 bases, with 12 bases left between them. The CDR3 region has the DNA TGCGCCAGCAGCTTCGGGGCCTCCTACTACGAGCAGTACTTC. This encodes CASSFGASYYEQYF.

The genes are TRBV7-8 and TRBJ2-1, with a possible D match to TRBD2 (6 bases). The CDR3 contains 15 residues. Trimming cost V 1 base and J 7 bases, with 14 bases left between them. Germline CDR1 and CDR2: SGHVS and FQNEAQ. The CDR3 nucleotides are TGTGCCAGCAGCTTAGTGATGGACTATTGGAATGAGCAGTTCTTC. It yields the protein CASSLVMDYWNEQFF.

The chain combines TRBV19 with TRBJ2-6, with D possibly matching TRBD2 (6 bases). Trimming left V 4 bases short and J 0 bases short, with 7 bases between. The CDR3 length is 15 residues. Germline lookup yields CDR1 LNHDA and CDR2 SQIVND (reference sequence). CDR3 protein: CASSSGVSGANVLTF. The CDR3 coding sequence is TGTGCCAGTAGTAGCGGGGTCTCTGGGGCCAACGTCCTGACTTTC.

This clone has only one observation. The V call is TRBV29-1, the J call TRBJ2-1; D is possibly TRBD1 (6 bases). CDR1 is SQVTM, CDR2 ANQGSEA, per germline. The germline V and J ends were trimmed by 7 bases and 0 bases, with 16 bases remaining between them. The CDR3 extends over 15 amino acids. DNA of the CDR3: TGCAGCGGGTGGGGGCGCGAGAGCTCCTACAATGAGCAGTTCTTC. Its translation: CSGWGRESSYNEQFF.

The gene calls are TRBV4-1 and TRBJ1-1, with 9 nucleotides matching TRBD1. Per germline, CDR1 MGHRA and CDR2 YSYEKL. The CDR3 extends over 16 amino acids. After removal of 2 bases from V and 4 bases from J, the junction contained 8 bases not matched to a gene. The CDR3 reads CASSQTGGGGVTEAFF. The CDR3 nucleotides are TGCGCCAGCAGCCAAACAGGGGGCGGAGGTGTCACTGAAGCTTTCTTT.